Given below is one T cell receptor beta chain in context. Original analysis: Estimation of nucleated cell counts relied on the amplification of reference gene primers. Profiling relied on immunoSEQ multiplex PCR, and the TCRdb table lists in-frame clones only, not all of them. V and J calls and clone size come straight from that table; D and trimming were deduced from the DNA. The table records about 51,000 clones, around 88% of them present only once. The CDR3 totals 16 residues. V was clipped by 3 bases and J by 2 bases, with 16 bases between them. CDR1 and CDR2 from the germline V gene are SEHNR and FQNEAQ (reference sequence). This sample was included in a study of blood T cell repertoires in COVID-19.

The TCR sequence derives from a man between 60 and 75 years old with acute or convalescent COVID-19. The gene calls are TRBV7-9 and TRBJ1-2, with no clear D. The sequenced material came from peripheral blood. The CDR3: CASSFGSEAWNYGYTF. The CDR3 DNA reads TGTGCCAGCAGCTTCGGTTCTGAGGCTTGGAACTATGGCTACACCTTC.